This section outlines one T cell receptor beta chain sequence together with its context. The CDR3 loop spans 17 amino acids. The ends lost 0 bases at V and 5 bases at J; junction bases unmatched: 12. Germline loops: CDR1 LGHNA, CDR2 YSLEER. This sample was taken from a study of cytomegalovirus exposure and HLA in healthy donors. A multiplex PCR was run with 60 Vbeta primers and 13 Jbeta primers. The data were produced by immunoSEQ multiplex PCR, yet TCRdb's version contains in-frame clones alone and is incomplete. In the table there are roughly 100,000 clones, approximately 12% of which are singletons.

Sample: PBMCs. The receptor was derived from a man aged 35 to 55 in good health and CMV-seropositive. The chain couples TRBV4-3 to TRBJ2-7; TRBD1 matches at 8 bases. The chain's CDR3 is CASSQDFSRQGANEQYF. The CDR3 region has the DNA TGCGCCAGCAGCCAAGATTTCTCCCGGCAGGGGGCCAACGAGCAGTACTTC.